What follows describes a single T cell receptor beta chain. What it binds is not known. This specimen comes from a study of cytomegalovirus exposure and HLA in healthy donors. The PCR employed 60 Vbeta primers together with 13 Jbeta primers. Only in-frame clones appear in the TCRdb table, and some are missing; sequencing was by immunoSEQ multiplex PCR. Among about 130,000 clones listed, over 70% were seen once. General study findings and limits: There were a few CMV-associated chains whose specificity for CMV antigens was confirmed in vitro.

This TCR derives from a woman aged 60-70 years in good health and CMV-seropositive. The material sequenced was PBMCs.

The CDR3 region has the DNA TGTGCCAGCGGCCAGGGGCTGTACTATGGCTACACCTTC. It encodes CASGQGLYYGYTF. This chain links TRBV7-2 with TRBJ1-2, with a possible D match to TRBD1 (6 bases). Germline CDR1 and CDR2: SGHTA and FQGNSA. Trimming left V 8 bases short and J 3 bases short, with 13 bases between. This CDR3 spans 13 amino acids.